This TCR beta chain originates from a study of cytomegalovirus exposure and HLA in healthy donors. Study-wide context: An earlier analysis found 110 million or so unique TCR beta sequences from about 190 million T cells.

Note on this clone: Its antigen remains unidentified.

Trimming left V 3 bases short and J 1 base short, with 7 bases between. Germline V gene data show CDR1 as SEHNR and CDR2 as FQNEAQ (reference sequence). The CDR3 runs to 14 residues. Primers for the PCR totalled 60 Vbeta and 13 Jbeta. Measured with immunoSEQ multiplex PCR; TCRdb has only the in-frame clones, and not every one. The sample's table shows roughly 110,000 clones. The study's findings and limits: Later analysis identified a missense DCLRE1C variant that was linked to TCR beta V- and J-gene trimming. Owing to their indistinguishability, certain V segments, notably TRBV6-2 and TRBV6-3, were excluded.

The clonotype was recovered from a man aged 25 to 45 in good health and CMV-seronegative. The sample was PBMCs. V usage is TRBV7-9 and J usage is TRBJ1-5; no reliable D call. CDR3 DNA sequence: TGTGCCAGCAGCTTTACAGAGAGCAATCAGCCCCAGCATTTT. Its protein product is CASSFTESNQPQHF.